Shown below are 24 T cell receptor beta chains from a single sample sequenced in a study of blood T cell repertoires in COVID-19. The table came from immunoSEQ multiplex PCR; TCRdb's copy has only in-frame clones and leaves some out. This sample has 110,000 or so clones; approximately 80% occur once, and the top ten carry roughly 5.6%. The sequencing input was peripheral blood. The source of these receptors is a man aged 70 or older with acute or convalescent COVID-19.

The chain links TRBV19 to TRBJ1-5; D is uncertain. The CDR3 loop spans 15 amino acids. V was trimmed by 1 base and J by 2 bases, leaving 9 bases between them. Germline assignment: CDR1 LNHDA and CDR2 SQIVND (reference sequence). The CDR3 here is CASSIARFGNQPQHF. CDR3 sequence (DNA): TGTGCCAGTAGTATAGCCCGGTTTGGCAATCAGCCCCAGCATTTT.

The V gene is TRBV9, the J gene TRBJ1-2, with a possible D match to TRBD1 (5 bases). This CDR3 is built from 16 residues. CDR1 is SGDLS and CDR2 is YYNGEE in the germline V gene. Trimming took 0 bases from V and 5 from J, leaving 17 bases between them. CDR3 nucleotides: TGTGCCAGCAGCGTAGAGGGTGACAGCCTACGGTATGGCTACACCTTC. Its translation: CASSVEGDSLRYGYTF.

The CDR3 bases are TGTGCCAGCAGTGACTCGTGGGGGCGAGAGCAGTACTTC. Its translation: CASSDSWGREQYF. The chain combines TRBV6-4 with TRBJ2-7; tentative D call: TRBD1 (6 bases). This CDR3 comprises 13 residues. Trimming removed 0 bases at V and 7 bases at J, with 10 bases between. Germline CDR1 reads MRHNA; CDR2 reads SNTAGT.

The rearrangement uses TRBV24-1 and TRBJ1-5; TRBD1 agrees at 9 bases. V dropped 5 bases and J dropped 4; count of bases not matched to a gene: 2. The CDR3 length is 14 residues. CDR1 is KGHDR and CDR2 is SFDVKD in the germline V gene. This CDR3 is CATSGGTGNQPQHF. Here the CDR3 DNA reads TGTGCCACCAGTGGAGGGACAGGGAATCAGCCCCAGCATTTT.

In its sample, this clone was seen once. This chain connects TRBV4-1 to TRBJ1-1; D remains ambiguous. Germline CDR1 is MGHRA and CDR2 is YSYEKL. The CDR3 is 13 amino acids. The V end lost 1 base, the J end lost 6 bases, and 9 bases lay between the germline ends. The CDR3 spells CASSQGGGSEAFF. In nucleotides, the CDR3 is TGCGCCAGCAGCCAAGGAGGAGGGTCTGAAGCTTTCTTT.

V is TRBV7-8 and J is TRBJ2-1; no reliable D call. The germline V gene has CDR1 SGHVS and CDR2 FQNEAQ. The CDR3 totals 10 residues. V shed 10 bases and J shed 16 bases, with 17 bases lying between them. The CDR3 region is CATGQAGSFF. The CDR3 nucleotides read TGTGCCACCGGTCAGGCAGGTTCCTTCTTC. The variable domain in full, with the rest retrieved from reference TRBV7-8 and TRBJ2-1, is GAGVSQSPRYKVAKRGQDVALRCDPISGHVSLFWYQQALGQGPEFLTYFQNEAQLDKSGLPSDRFFAERPEGSVSTLKIQRTQQEDSAVYLCATGQAGSFFGPGTRLTVL.

V is TRBV29-1 and J is TRBJ2-1, with a possible D match to TRBD1 (5 bases). The germline gives CDR1 SQVTM, CDR2 ANQGSEA. V was pared by 3 bases and J by 7 bases, with 10 bases between. The CDR3 runs 12 residues. CDR3 coding DNA: TGCAGCGTTGACAGGGCCAGGAATGAGCAGTTCTTC. Amino acid sequence: CSVDRARNEQFF.

The chain recombines TRBV6-5 with TRBJ2-7, with 10 bases matching TRBD1. Germline loops: CDR1 MNHEY, CDR2 SVGAGI. The V gene end was trimmed by 5 bases and the J gene end by 2 bases; junction bases not matched to a gene: 3. The CDR3 totals 14 residues. The CDR3 loop reads CASSNDRGPYEQYF. In DNA form, the CDR3 reads TGTGCCAGCAGTAACGACAGGGGGCCCTACGAGCAGTACTTC.

The chain is built from TRBV19 and TRBJ1-5; the D is unclear. This CDR3 has 17 residues. Germline CDR1 is LNHDA and CDR2 is SQIVND (reference sequence). V was trimmed by 4 bases and J by 3 bases, leaving 19 bases between them. CDR3 sequence (DNA): TGTGCCAGTAGTACCCCCCGGGAGCTTTCGGACAATCAGCCCCAGCATTTT. Amino acids: CASSTPRELSDNQPQHF.

The rearrangement joins TRBV28 to TRBJ2-1, with D perhaps TRBD2 (7 bases). V lost 7 bases and J 8 bases, leaving 24 bases between the germline ends. Germline V gene data show CDR1 as MDHEN and CDR2 as SYDVKM. CDR3 size: 16 residues. The CDR3 region has the DNA TGTGCCAGCAATGGGGGGGCCGGGATAGTCAGGGATGAGCAGTTCTTC. It encodes CASNGGAGIVRDEQFF.

This clone has a handful of counts. V usage is TRBV5-4 and J usage is TRBJ2-7; D uncertain. The CDR3 is 16 amino acids. CDR1 is SGHNT and CDR2 is YYREEE in the germline V gene (reference sequence). Between the trimmed V and J ends, which lost 2 bases and 0 bases, there was a span of 15 bases. CDR3 nucleotide sequence: TGTGCCAGCAGCTTCCCCAGACAATTGAGCTCCTACGAGCAGTACTTC. It is translated as CASSFPRQLSSYEQYF. The whole variable domain, filled in from reference TRBV5-4 and TRBJ2-7, reads ETGVTQSPTHLIKTRGQQVTLRCSSQSGHNTVSWYQQALGQGPQFIFQYYREEENGRGNFPPRFSGLQFPNYSSELNVNALELDDSALYLCASSFPRQLSSYEQYFGPGTRLTVT.

The chain is built from TRBV27 and TRBJ2-7, with 7 bases identical to TRBD2. V lost 5 bases to trimming and J lost 5 bases; unmatched junction nucleotides: 12. This CDR3 region has 15 residues. From germline, CDR1 is MNHEY and CDR2 SMNVEV (reference sequence). Here the CDR3 reads CASSSQAGWVNEQYF. The CDR3 region has the DNA TGTGCCAGCAGTAGCCAAGCGGGATGGGTAAACGAGCAGTACTTC.

The J gene is TRBJ2-3, the V gene TRBV7-2; 11 nucleotides align to TRBD2. The CDR3 consists of 15 residues. Germline CDR1 is SGHTA and CDR2 is FQGNSA. V lost 5 bases, J lost 7 bases, and 8 bases stayed unmatched. The CDR3 DNA follows: TGTGCCAGCAGCCCCAGACTAGCGGGGCCCAATACGCAGTATTTT. Translation: CASSPRLAGPNTQYF.

The gene calls are TRBV19 and TRBJ2-2, with 7 bases identical to TRBD1. The germline CDR1 and CDR2 sequences are LNHDA and SQIVND (reference sequence). The CDR3 extends over 13 amino acids. The V gene end was trimmed by 7 bases and the J gene end by 8 bases; junction bases not matched to a gene: 7. The CDR3 nucleotides read TGTGCCAGTACCGGGACAGCCAGGGGGGAGCTGTTTTTT. Residues: CASTGTARGELFF.

In this sample, this clone turned up a few times. The V call is TRBV5-6, the J call TRBJ1-2; maybe TRBD1 (5 bases). This CDR3 has 12 amino acids. Germline V lookup: CDR1 SGHDT, CDR2 YYEEEE. V gave up 6 bases and J gave up 5 bases, with 11 bases separating them. Here the CDR3 reads CASTRGDYGYTF. The CDR3 DNA reads as TGTGCCAGCACCCGGGGGGATTATGGCTACACCTTC.

The chain combines TRBV5-4 with TRBJ2-1; tentatively, D is TRBD2 (6 bases). This CDR3 is 16 amino acids long. Trimming took off 4 bases at V and 0 bases at J, with 14 bases between the two ends. Germline V gene data show CDR1 as SGHNT and CDR2 as YYREEE (reference sequence). CDR3 amino acids: CASSSADGSSYNEQFF. The CDR3 nucleotides read TGTGCCAGCAGCAGCGCGGACGGGAGCTCCTACAATGAGCAGTTCTTC.

The gene calls are TRBV6-2 or TRBV6-3 and TRBJ2-3; 9 bases line up with TRBD2. The trim removed 2 bases at V and 8 bases at J, leaving 8 bases unmatched. Germline V gene lookup returns CDR1 MNHEY and CDR2 SVGEGT. The CDR3 is made up of 15 amino acids. CDR3 protein: CASSYNLAGMLTQYF. The CDR3 nucleotides read TGTGCCAGCAGTTACAATCTAGCGGGGATGCTTACGCAGTATTTT.

The chain is built from TRBV7-3 and TRBJ2-3; no reliable D call. Deletions cut 5 bases from V and 1 base from J, with 7 bases between. Germline V gene lookup returns CDR1 SGHTA and CDR2 FQGTGA. This CDR3 has 13 residues. The CDR3 sequence: CASSLSGTDTQYF. CDR3 in DNA: TGTGCCAGCAGCCTAAGCGGCACAGATACGCAGTATTTT.

This clone showed up just once. This rearrangement joins TRBV30 to TRBJ1-4; 9 nucleotides agree with TRBD1. J lost 7 bases, V lost 3 bases, and 3 bases had no gene match. CDR1 is GTSNPN and CDR2 is SVGIG in the germline V gene (reference sequence). This CDR3 is 13 amino acids long. In DNA, the CDR3 is TGTGCCTGGAGGGGACAGGGTGGTGAAAAACTGTTTTTT. It translates to CAWRGQGGEKLFF.

The genes are TRBV13 and TRBJ2-2, with a tentative D call TRBD1 (6 bases). Germline V gene lookup returns CDR1 PRHDT and CDR2 FYEKMQ (reference sequence). The ends were cut back, 3 bases at V and 0 bases at J, with 8 bases in the middle. This CDR3 is 15 amino acids long. The CDR3 DNA follows: TGTGCCAGCAGCTTCGACAGGCCGAACACCGGGGAGCTGTTTTTT. It translates to CASSFDRPNTGELFF.

This clone appeared once. The chain links TRBV28 to TRBJ2-2, with 7 positions matching TRBD2. CDR1 MDHEN and CDR2 SYDVKM come from the germline V gene. With V trimmed by 7 bases and J by 5 bases, 10 bases remained unmatched. The CDR3 runs 15 residues. Written as DNA, the CDR3 is TGTGCCAGCACCCCGGGGGGAGATGGGACCGGGGAGCTGTTTTTT. Protein: CASTPGGDGTGELFF.

V gene TRBV15 combines with J gene TRBJ1-3; TRBD1 aligns across 9 bases. CDR1 and CDR2 (germline): LNHNV, YYDKDF (reference sequence). With V trimmed by 4 bases and J by 4 bases, 5 bases remained unmatched. The CDR3 runs 15 residues. The CDR3 sequence is CATSTGQGRGNTIYF. Written as DNA, the CDR3 is TGTGCCACCAGCACGGGACAGGGAAGAGGAAACACCATATATTTT.

The gene calls are TRBV5-4 and TRBJ2-5, with TRBD1 identical over 7 bases. Germline V gene sequence: CDR1 SGHNT, CDR2 YYREEE (reference sequence). V lost 4 bases and J lost 2; bases outside the gene matches: 2. This CDR3 has 13 residues. In DNA form, the CDR3 reads TGTGCCAGCAGCCAGGGACAGCAAGAGACCCAGTACTTC. This codes for CASSQGQQETQYF.

The chain recombines TRBV24-1 with TRBJ1-1; 8 bases agree with TRBD1. This CDR3 is built from 17 residues. In germline, CDR1 is KGHDR, CDR2 SFDVKD. With V trimmed by 3 bases and J by 6 bases, 14 bases remained unmatched. This CDR3 reads CATSDPWTGSAHAEAFF. DNA of the CDR3: TGTGCCACCAGTGATCCCTGGACAGGGTCGGCCCACGCTGAAGCTTTCTTT.